The T cell receptor (beta chain) under discussion was sequenced for a study of CD8+CD57+ T cells in acquired aplastic anemia. Overall study: The mean DNA yield obtained from sorted CD4+ and CD8+ cells came to approximately 3 ug. On average, healthy donors gave around 9.8 million reads for CD4+ cells.

For CDR3 and TCR beta VDJ profiling, genomic DNA was the template used. TCRdb reprocessed the reads with MiXCR, giving one entry per CDR3 protein. Here the sample spans over 150,000 distinct CDR3 sequences, approximately 44% being singletons. The CDR3 extends over 16 amino acids. Germline CDR1 SGHTA, CDR2 FQGTGA. Trimming left V 1 base short and J 1 base short, with 10 bases between. Findings and caveats of the study: Between patients and controls, about 31 CD8+ CDR3 sequences were found in common. The CD8+ Simpson's diversity of patients and controls was not significantly different.

As regards this clonotype: Its target is unknown.

The V gene is TRBV7-3, the J gene TRBJ2-2, with D tentatively TRBD1 (6 bases). This TCR came from a human donor in good health. The specimen sequenced was sorted CD4+, CD8+, or CD8+CD57+ T cells (not recorded which) from PBMCs. CDR3 sequence: CASSLRTALNTGELFF. CDR3 nucleotides: TGTGCCAGCAGCTTAAGGACAGCCCTGAACACCGGGGAGCTGTTTTTT.